The 24 T cell receptor beta chains below come from one sample, sequenced in a study of blood T cells in healthy people across ages. It was with a sample-barcoded 5' primer and a J-beta primer mix that a second PCR of roughly 7 to 12 cycles was run. TCRdb called the 5' RACE reads again in MiXCR, with one record for every CDR3 protein. The sample includes about 780,000 distinct CDR3 sequences, about 47% of them seen just once. Sequencing was done on a sample of blood. The receptors were sampled from a man at least 80 years old in good health.

In this sample, this clonotype turned up a few times. This chain links TRBV5-1 with TRBJ2-7, with TRBD1 identical over 7 bases. This CDR3 contains 13 residues. Germline V CDR1 and CDR2: SGHRS, YFSETQ. V shed 7 bases, J shed 5 bases, and the junction held 9 bases outside the gene matches. The CDR3 nucleotides are TGCGCCAGCCATACAGGGGTTCAGGACGAGCAGTACTTC. This encodes CASHTGVQDEQYF.

This clonotype was found many times. Here the CDR3 reads CASSLGTGVSYEQYF. Here the CDR3 DNA reads TGTGCCAGCAGCTTAGGCACGGGAGTCAGCTACGAGCAGTACTTC. V gene TRBV7-2 combines with J gene TRBJ2-7; weak D call: TRBD2 (6 bases). V was clipped by 1 base and J by 3 bases, with 13 bases between them. This CDR3 contains 15 residues. CDR1 and CDR2 from the germline V gene are SGHTA and FQGNSA. Drawing the rest from reference TRBV7-2 and TRBJ2-7, the complete variable domain is GAGVSQSPSNKVTEKGKDVELRCDPISGHTALYWYRQSLGQGLEFLIYFQGNSAPDKSGLPSDRFSAERTGGSVSTLTIQRTQQEDSAVYLCASSLGTGVSYEQYFGPGTRLTVT.

The table lists this clonotype with a count of one. V usage is TRBV2 and J usage is TRBJ2-1, with D unclear. This CDR3 has 14 residues. V dropped 8 bases and J dropped 0 bases, with 11 bases sitting between them. CDR1 is SNHLY and CDR2 is FYNNEI in the germline V gene. Here the CDR3 reads CASGSLSSYNEQFF. CDR3 nucleotides: TGTGCCAGCGGTTCCCTGAGCTCCTACAATGAGCAGTTCTTC.

Note on this clonotype: The junction and the germline gene differ at one end; a read error may be behind it. The chain joins TRBV5-1 to TRBJ1-2; D is unresolved. CDR3 size: 16 residues. The germline gives CDR1 SGHRS, CDR2 YFSETQ. CDR3 sequence: CASSSDGLAFSYGHTF. CDR3 coding DNA: TGCGCCAGCAGCTCTGATGGACTGGCTTTTTCCTATGGCCACACCTTC.

This chain uses TRBV6-6 with TRBJ2-2; perhaps TRBD1 as D (5 bases). Germline-derived CDR1 and CDR2 are MNHNY and SVGAGI (reference sequence). Between the trimmed V and J ends, which lost 0 bases and 3 bases, there was a span of 8 bases. This CDR3 has 15 residues. The CDR3 loop reads CASSYSPGYTGELFF. CDR3 DNA sequence: TGTGCCAGCAGTTACTCCCCAGGGTACACCGGGGAGCTGTTTTTT.

The V and J genes are TRBV7-9 and TRBJ2-1; D uncertain. Germline V gene lookup returns CDR1 SEHNR and CDR2 FQNEAQ (reference sequence). The CDR3 is made up of 12 amino acids. V was trimmed by 1 base and J by 14 bases, leaving 12 bases between them. The CDR3 loop is CASSLGARVEFF. CDR3 bases: TGTGCCAGCAGCTTAGGGGCACGAGTAGAGTTCTTC. The full variable domain, in which reference TRBV7-9 and TRBJ2-1 provide the parts outside the CDR3, is DTGVSQNPRHKITKRGQNVTFRCDPISEHNRLYWYRQTLGQGPEFLTYFQNEAQLEKSRLLSDRFSAERPKGSFSTLEIQRTEQGDSAMYLCASSLGARVEFFGPGTRLTVL.

The chain couples TRBV20-1 to TRBJ2-3; TRBD2 aligns across 8 bases. Germline CDR1 is DFQATT and CDR2 is SNEGSKA (reference sequence). The V gene end was trimmed by 3 bases and the J gene end by 0 bases; junction bases not matched to a gene: 11. The CDR3 has 17 residues. CDR3 sequence: CSARGTGVAGSTDTQYF. In DNA form, the CDR3 reads TGCAGTGCTAGGGGCACCGGAGTAGCGGGGAGCACAGATACGCAGTATTTT.

V is TRBV20-1 and J is TRBJ1-2; D is uncertain. The CDR3 is 13 residues long. Trimming took 0 bases from V and 2 from J, leaving 7 bases between them. Germline assignment: CDR1 DFQATT and CDR2 SNEGSKA (reference sequence). The CDR3: CSARDQVNYGYTF. CDR3 bases: TGCAGTGCTAGAGACCAAGTGAACTATGGCTACACCTTC.

This clonotype was detected a few times. J is TRBJ2-5 and V is TRBV7-2; perhaps TRBD1 as D (5 bases). Germline values: CDR1 SGHTA, CDR2 FQGNSA. The CDR3 length is 16 residues. V lost 5 bases and J 4 bases, leaving 20 bases between the germline ends. Written as DNA, the CDR3 is TGTGCCAGCAGCCCCGGTGGGGCCAGGGCTAGAGAGACCCAGTACTTC. Translated: CASSPGGARARETQYF.

The chain recombines TRBV5-1 with TRBJ1-3; 9 nucleotides match TRBD1. The CDR3 runs to 14 residues. The ends lost 4 bases at V and 4 bases at J; junction bases unmatched: 3. CDR1 is SGHRS and CDR2 is YFSETQ in the germline V gene. CDR3 nucleotides: TGCGCCAGCAGCATTGGGACAGGGGGAAACACCATATATTTT. Protein: CASSIGTGGNTIYF.

The chain uses TRBV5-1 and TRBJ2-1, with D possibly being TRBD1 (5 bases). The CDR3 length is 12 residues. Trimming took off 3 bases at V and 8 bases at J, with 9 bases between the two ends. Looked up from germline, CDR1 is SGHRS and CDR2 is YFSETQ. The CDR3 reads CASSWEGDEQFF. DNA of the CDR3: TGCGCCAGCAGCTGGGAAGGGGATGAGCAGTTCTTC.

The DNA for the CDR3 is TGTGCCAGCAAGCTAGCGGGAGTTCAAAATGAGCAGTTCTTC. Translating it yields CASKLAGVQNEQFF. V and J are TRBV6-2 or TRBV6-3 and TRBJ2-1; 10 nucleotides align to TRBD2. The CDR3 totals 14 residues. Trimming took 7 bases from V and 7 from J; bases not matched to a gene: 7. Per germline, CDR1 MNHEY and CDR2 SVGEGT.

This CDR3 reads CASSPAGGGYGYTF. The CDR3 nucleotides read TGTGCCAGCAGCCCGGCGGGGGGCGGTTATGGCTACACCTTC. This chain uses TRBV7-2 with TRBJ1-2; TRBD1 might be the D (6 bases). This CDR3 comprises 14 residues. The V gene's germline CDR1 is SGHTA and CDR2 FQGNSA. The ends were cut back, 5 bases at V and 5 bases at J, with 15 bases in the middle.

The chain is built from TRBV29-1 and TRBJ2-7; no clear D gene. Per germline, CDR1 SQVTM and CDR2 ANQGSEA. This CDR3 has 11 amino acids. V was pared by 6 bases and J by 3 bases, with 9 bases between. CDR3 sequence: CSVDFNYEQYF. In DNA, the CDR3 is TGCAGCGTCGACTTTAACTACGAGCAGTACTTC.

The chain employs TRBV20-1 and TRBJ1-1; D is unresolved. The CDR3 has 11 residues. V lost 6 bases and J 2 bases, leaving 7 bases between the germline ends. Germline CDR1 is DFQATT and CDR2 is SNEGSKA (reference sequence). The CDR3 sequence is CSAQDNTEAFF. The CDR3 nucleotides read TGCAGTGCGCAGGATAACACTGAAGCTTTCTTT.

This clonotype was seen a single time. This chain joins TRBV4-3 and TRBJ2-7; D not certain. The CDR3 is made up of 14 amino acids. Per germline, CDR1 LGHNA and CDR2 YSLEER. The V end was cut by 1 base, the J end by 7 bases, with 14 bases between. CDR3 loop: CASSQVLTLNEQYF. CDR3 sequence (DNA): TGCGCCAGCAGCCAAGTATTGACGCTCAATGAGCAGTACTTC.

CDR3 sequence reads: CASSLVAGDATEAFF. CDR3 in DNA: TGCGCCAGCAGCTTGGTTGCAGGGGACGCCACTGAAGCTTTCTTT. The V call is TRBV5-1, the J call TRBJ1-1, with D possibly TRBD1 on 6 matching bases. Germline V CDR1 and CDR2: SGHRS, YFSETQ. Trimming took off 0 bases at V and 4 bases at J, with 13 bases between the two ends. The CDR3 length is 15 residues.

The chain recombines TRBV28 with TRBJ2-7, with D unresolved. The V end lost 3 bases, the J end lost 2 bases, and 8 bases lay between the germline ends. Germline assignment: CDR1 MDHEN and CDR2 SYDVKM. CDR3 size: 13 residues. This CDR3 is CASSLGMPYEQYF. The CDR3 nucleotides are TGTGCCAGCAGTTTGGGTATGCCCTACGAGCAGTACTTC.

The rearrangement links TRBV10-3 to TRBJ1-5, with 10 bases fitting TRBD1. The V gene's germline CDR1 is ENHRY and CDR2 SYGVKD. The CDR3 loop spans 16 amino acids. The J segment lost 6 bases and the V segment lost 5 bases, leaving 10 bases of the junction unmatched. CDR3 DNA sequence: TGTGCCATCAGTTCCGGGACAGGGGATTTCTTTCAGCCCCAGCATTTT. Its protein is CAISSGTGDFFQPQHF.

V is TRBV29-1 and J is TRBJ2-5; 9 nucleotides align to TRBD2. Germline V gene sequence: CDR1 SQVTM, CDR2 ANQGSEA. V shed 3 bases, J shed 3 bases, and the junction held 5 bases outside the gene matches. This CDR3 has 14 amino acids. CDR3: CSVDVSGRKETQYF. The CDR3 DNA sequence: TGCAGCGTTGACGTTAGCGGGAGAAAAGAGACCCAGTACTTC.

The CDR3 loop is CASRVVTDTQYF. In DNA, the CDR3 is TGTGCCAGCAGGGTGGTTACAGATACGCAGTATTTT. The chain couples TRBV12-3 or TRBV12-4 to TRBJ2-3; D ambiguous. The length of the CDR3 is 12 residues. The ends were cut back, 6 bases at V and 3 bases at J, with 7 bases in the middle.

The chain recombines TRBV30 with TRBJ2-4; no clear D. Trimming shortened V by 3 bases and J by 13 bases, and 19 bases separated the two germline ends. In germline, CDR1 is GTSNPN, CDR2 SVGIG (reference sequence). The CDR3 is 13 residues long. CDR3 coding DNA: TGTGCCTGGAGCTTTGGACGATACAATGAGCAGTACTTC. Its translation is CAWSFGRYNEQYF.

The gene calls are TRBV5-1 and TRBJ1-3; possible D gene TRBD1, 6 bases. V shed 2 bases and J shed 8 bases, with 14 bases lying between them. Germline V gene data show CDR1 as SGHRS and CDR2 as YFSETQ. The CDR3 contains 14 residues. In DNA form, the CDR3 reads TGCGCCAGCAGCTTCGGGACACCGGGGGACACCATATATTTT. Protein sequence: CASSFGTPGDTIYF.

V and J are TRBV6-5 and TRBJ2-6; D is uncertain. CDR3 length: 15 residues. CDR1 is MNHEY, CDR2 SVGAGI, per germline. The V and J ends lost 0 bases and 3 bases respectively, with 6 bases between them. The CDR3 region has the DNA TGTGCCAGCAGTTACTCATGGGGTGGGGCCAACGTCCTGACTTTC. It specifies CASSYSWGGANVLTF.